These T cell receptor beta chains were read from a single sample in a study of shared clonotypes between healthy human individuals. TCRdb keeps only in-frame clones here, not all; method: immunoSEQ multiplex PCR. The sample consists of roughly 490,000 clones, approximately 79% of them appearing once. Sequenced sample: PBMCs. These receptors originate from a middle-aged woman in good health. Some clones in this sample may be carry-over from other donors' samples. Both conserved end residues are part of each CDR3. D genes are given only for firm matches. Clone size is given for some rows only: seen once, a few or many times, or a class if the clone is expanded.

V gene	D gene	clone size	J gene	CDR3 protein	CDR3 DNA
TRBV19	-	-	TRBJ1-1	CASSTDGANTEAFF	TGTGCCAGTAGTACGGACGGAGCGAACACTGAAGCTTTCTTT
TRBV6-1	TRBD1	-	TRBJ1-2	CASSPGQGVYGYTF	TGTGCCAGCAGCCCGGGACAGGGGGTCTATGGCTACACCTTC
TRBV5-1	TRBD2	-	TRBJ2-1	CASSYSGRSFNEQFF	TGCGCCAGCAGCTATAGCGGGAGGAGCTTCAATGAGCAGTTCTTC
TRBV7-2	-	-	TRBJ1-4	CASSHPREIREKLFF	TGTGCCAGCAGCCATCCCAGGGAGATTCGGGAAAAACTGTTTTTT
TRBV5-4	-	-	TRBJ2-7	CASSLDGLYEQYF	TGTGCCAGCAGCTTGGACGGCTTATACGAGCAGTACTTC
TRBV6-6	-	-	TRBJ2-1	CASSYADEQFF	TGTGCCAGCAGTTACGCCGATGAGCAGTTCTTC
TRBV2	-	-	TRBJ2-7	CASSRRDADEQYF	TGTGCCAGCAGTCGTCGGGACGCCGACGAGCAGTACTTC
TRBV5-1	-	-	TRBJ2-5	CASSLGQGRIETQYF	TGCGCCAGCAGCTTGGGTCAGGGTCGAATCGAGACCCAGTACTTC
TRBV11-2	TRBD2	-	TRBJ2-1	CASSLAGGPVLKQFF	TGTGCCAGCAGCTTAGCGGGAGGGCCAGTTTTGAAGCAGTTCTTC
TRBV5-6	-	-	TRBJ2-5	CASSLAGGKETQYF	TGTGCCAGCAGCTTGGCCGGGGGCAAAGAGACCCAGTACTTC
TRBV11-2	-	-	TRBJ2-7	CASSLDSGTNYEQYF	TGTGCCAGCAGCTTAGATAGCGGTACAAACTACGAGCAGTACTTC
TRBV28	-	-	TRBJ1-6	CASTDRRDSPLHF	TGTGCCAGCACCGACAGGAGGGATTCACCCCTCCACTTT
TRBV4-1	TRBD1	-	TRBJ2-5	CASSRTGGWQETQYF	TGCGCCAGCAGTAGAACAGGGGGTTGGCAAGAGACCCAGTACTTC
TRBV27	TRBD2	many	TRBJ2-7	CASSFLAASSYEQYF	TGTGCCAGCAGTTTTCTAGCGGCTAGCTCCTACGAGCAGTACTTC
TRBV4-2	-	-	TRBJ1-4	CASSQDREKLFF	TGTGCCAGCAGCCAAGATCGGGAAAAACTGTTTTTT
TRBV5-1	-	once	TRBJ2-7	CASSSDGHYEQYF	TGCGCCAGCAGCTCGGACGGACACTACGAGCAGTACTTC
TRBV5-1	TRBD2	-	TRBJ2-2	CASSLGQGTSAGELFF	TGCGCCAGCAGCTTGGGGCAGGGGACTAGCGCCGGGGAGCTGTTTTTT
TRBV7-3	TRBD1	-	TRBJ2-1	CASSSTGANNEQFF	TGTGCCAGCAGCTCCACAGGGGCCAACAATGAGCAGTTCTTC
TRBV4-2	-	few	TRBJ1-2	CASSQESADRNYGYTF	TGTGCCAGCAGCCAAGAAAGCGCAGACAGAAACTATGGCTACACCTTC
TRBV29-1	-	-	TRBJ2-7	CSAAENYEQYF	TGCAGCGCCGCCGAAAACTACGAGCAGTACTTC
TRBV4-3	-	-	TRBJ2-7	CASSQESTGTSYEQYF	TGCGCCAGCAGCCAAGAAAGCACTGGAACCAGCTACGAGCAGTACTTC
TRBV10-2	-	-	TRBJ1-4	CASTGTDHEKLFF	TGCGCCAGCACCGGGACGGATCATGAAAAACTGTTTTTT
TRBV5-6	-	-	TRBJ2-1	CASSSTTGNEQFF	TGTGCCAGCAGCTCCACGACAGGCAATGAGCAGTTCTTC
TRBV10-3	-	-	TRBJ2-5	CAISERLPGEAQYF	TGTGCCATCAGTGAGAGGCTACCCGGGGAGGCCCAGTACTTC
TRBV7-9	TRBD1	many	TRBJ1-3	CASSSTDRGGNTIYF	TGTGCCAGCAGCTCGACTGACAGGGGTGGAAACACCATATATTTT
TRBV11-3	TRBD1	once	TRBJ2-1	CASSEGGSSYNEQFF	TGTGCCAGCAGCGAAGGGGGCAGCTCCTACAATGAGCAGTTCTTC
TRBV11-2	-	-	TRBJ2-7	CASSVDRTTYEQYF	TGTGCCAGCAGCGTAGATAGGACCACCTACGAGCAGTACTTC
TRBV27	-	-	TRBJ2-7	CASKRTDSYEQYF	TGTGCCAGTAAGAGGACAGATTCCTACGAGCAGTACTTC
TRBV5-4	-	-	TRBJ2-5	CASSFAGGQETQYF	TGTGCCAGCAGCTTTGCTGGGGGTCAAGAGACCCAGTACTTC
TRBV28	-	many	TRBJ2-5	CASKLRGGPGRTQYF	TGTGCCAGCAAATTAAGGGGTGGGCCCGGGCGGACCCAGTACTTC
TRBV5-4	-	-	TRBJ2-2	CASSDPGHWNTGELFF	TGTGCCAGCAGCGACCCGGGACACTGGAACACCGGGGAGCTGTTTTTT
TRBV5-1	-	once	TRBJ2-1	CASSPGGRSYNEQFF	TGCGCCAGCAGCCCCGGCGGTCGCTCCTACAATGAGCAGTTCTTC
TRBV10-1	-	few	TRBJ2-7	CASSESRSYEQYF	TGCGCCAGCAGTGAGTCTCGGTCCTACGAGCAGTACTTC
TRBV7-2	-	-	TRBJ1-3	CASSQGTSGNTIYF	TGTGCCAGCAGCCAGGGGACCTCTGGAAACACCATATATTTT
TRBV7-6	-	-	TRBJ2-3	CASSLTSTGLPTDTQYF	TGTGCCAGCAGCTTAACCTCAACCGGACTCCCCACAGATACGCAGTATTTT
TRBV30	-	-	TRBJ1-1	CAWTSRLNTEAFF	TGTGCCTGGACGTCCAGATTGAACACTGAAGCTTTCTTT
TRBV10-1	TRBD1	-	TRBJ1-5	CASRPPPGTGLSNQPQHF	TGCGCCAGCAGGCCCCCGCCCGGGACAGGCCTTAGCAATCAGCCCCAGCATTTT
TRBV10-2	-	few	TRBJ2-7	CASGGTRYEQYF	TGCGCCAGCGGCGGGACACGATACGAGCAGTACTTC
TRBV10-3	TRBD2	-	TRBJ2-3	CAISESLAGGRSGDTQYF	TGTGCCATCAGTGAGTCGTTAGCTGGCGGGAGATCGGGGGATACGCAGTATTTT
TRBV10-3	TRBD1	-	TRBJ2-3	CAISERDRSTDTQYF	TGTGCCATCAGTGAAAGGGACAGGAGCACAGATACGCAGTATTTT
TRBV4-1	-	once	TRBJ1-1	CASSRGPGTANTEASF	TGCGCCAGCAGCCGGGGACCCGGGACGGCAAACACTGAAGCTTCCTTT
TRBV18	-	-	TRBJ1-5	CASSGGTYQPQHF	TGTGCCAGCTCGGGCGGGACCTATCAGCCCCAGCATTTT
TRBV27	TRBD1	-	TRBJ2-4	CASSPPGYRGRENIQYF	TGTGCCAGCAGTCCACCAGGCTACAGGGGGCGCGAAAACATTCAGTACTTC
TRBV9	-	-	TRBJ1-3	CASSVGVGGNTIYF	TGTGCCAGCAGCGTAGGGGTTGGAGGAAACACCATATATTTT
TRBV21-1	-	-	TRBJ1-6	CASSKDTRQGRYCSYNSPLHF	TGTGCCAGCAGCAAAGACACTCGACAGGGCAGGTATTGTTCCTATAATTCACCCCTCCACTTT
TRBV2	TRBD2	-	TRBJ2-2	CASKQRENTGELFF	TGTGCCAGCAAGCAGCGGGAGAACACCGGGGAGCTGTTTTTT
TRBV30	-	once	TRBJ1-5	CAWSRALDDTRNQPQHF	TGTGCCTGGAGTCGGGCCCTCGACGACACCCGCAATCAGCCCCAGCATTTT
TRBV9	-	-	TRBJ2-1	CASSPRGRELDNEQFF	TGTGCCAGCAGCCCTAGGGGACGGGAGTTGGACAATGAGCAGTTCTTC
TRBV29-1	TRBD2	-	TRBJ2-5	CSVGAGGPGEQYF	TGCAGCGTTGGAGCGGGAGGGCCTGGAGAGCAGTACTTC
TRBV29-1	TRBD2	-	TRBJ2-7	CSVSRGSHSYEQYF	TGCAGCGTTAGCCGCGGGAGCCACTCCTACGAGCAGTACTTC
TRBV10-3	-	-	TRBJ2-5	CAISESSGSETQYF	TGTGCCATCAGTGAGTCGTCCGGGAGCGAGACCCAGTACTTC
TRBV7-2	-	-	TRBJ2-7	CASSLRGATSTYEQYF	TGTGCCAGCAGCTTACGAGGGGCTACTAGTACCTACGAGCAGTACTTC
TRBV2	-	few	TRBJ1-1	CASTTREDTEAFF	TGTGCCAGCACCACCAGGGAGGACACTGAAGCTTTCTTT
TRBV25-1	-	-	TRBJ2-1	CASTAGSYNEQFF	TGTGCCAGCACCGCGGGGTCCTACAATGAGCAGTTCTTC